A single sample gave rise to the 26 T cell receptor beta chains below, sequenced in a study of OX40 agonist ivuxolimab in advanced cancers. The library was generated by the immunoSEQ multiplex PCR assay. The source is immuneACCESS, and TCRdb retained only in-frame sequences with V and J called. Part of the clones is not carried over; for the studies checked, unresolved V genes explain less than half of this, and the remainder is unexplained. The sample data list 89,000 or so clones, and 75% to 95% of these were observed just once. Almost 8.5% of the sample belongs to the ten largest clones. The specimen was CD4+ or CD8+ T cells sorted from blood, collected in a trial of the OX40 agonist ivuxolimab. The receptors originated from an adult with an advanced solid tumor such as melanoma, head and neck, liver or kidney cancer.

V gene TRBV4-2 combines with J gene TRBJ2-3, with TRBD2 matching 8 bases. The CDR3 spans 17 residues. Trimming removed 0 bases from V and 4 bases from J; junction bases left unmatched: 9. Germline assignment: CDR1 LGHNA and CDR2 YNFKEQ. DNA for the CDR3: TGTGCCAGCAGCCAAGATCGTGAACGGGGGGGTGCAGATACGCAGTATTTT. It yields the protein CASSQDRERGGADTQYF.

The J gene is TRBJ1-2, the V gene TRBV29-1, with D unclear. Germline loops: CDR1 SQVTM, CDR2 ANQGSEA. The V and J ends lost 6 bases and 5 bases respectively, with 13 bases between them. This CDR3 has 12 amino acids. The chain's CDR3 is CSVRGSEYGYTF. CDR3 bases: TGCAGCGTAAGAGGGTCGGAATATGGCTACACCTTC.

The chain joins TRBV12-5 to TRBJ1-3; possibly TRBD1 for D (5 bases). This CDR3 is built from 17 residues. V was pared by 0 bases and J by 9 bases, with 21 bases between. Germline V lookup: CDR1 LGHNT, CDR2 FRNRAP. The CDR3 region is CASGLVPGGRLFRTIYF. The CDR3 DNA reads TGTGCTAGTGGTTTGGTACCGGGGGGTAGGTTATTTCGCACCATATATTTT.

This chain uses TRBV7-8 with TRBJ2-7, with a tentative D call TRBD1 (7 bases). CDR3 length: 15 amino acids. Looked up from germline, CDR1 is SGHVS and CDR2 is FQNEAQ. The V end was cut by 0 bases, the J end by 6 bases, with 15 bases between. The CDR3 loop is CASSLAAEGAIEQYF. CDR3 sequence (DNA): TGTGCCAGCAGCTTAGCGGCGGAGGGGGCCATCGAGCAGTACTTC. Variable domain in full (rest from reference TRBV7-8 and TRBJ2-7): GAGVSQSPRYKVAKRGQDVALRCDPISGHVSLFWYQQALGQGPEFLTYFQNEAQLDKSGLPSDRFFAERPEGSVSTLKIQRTQQEDSAVYLCASSLAAEGAIEQYFGPGTRLTVT.

This chain connects TRBV15 to TRBJ2-1; unclear D gene. This CDR3 spans 15 amino acids. V was cut by 1 base and J by 0 bases, with 7 bases left in between. Germline lookup yields CDR1 LNHNV and CDR2 YYDKDF (reference sequence). The DNA for the CDR3 is TGTGCCACCAGCAGAGTTCCTAACTCCTACAATGAGCAGTTCTTC. Protein sequence: CATSRVPNSYNEQFF.

This chain uses TRBV11-2 with TRBJ2-7; D is undetermined. Germline loops: CDR1 SGHAT, CDR2 FQNNGV. The V end was cut by 4 bases, the J end by 2 bases, with 9 bases between. The CDR3 consists of 13 residues. Here the CDR3 reads CASSSGNPYEQYV. The CDR3 DNA follows: TGTGCCAGCAGCTCAGGAAATCCCTACGAGCAGTACGTC.

The sample holds a few counts of this clone. The V gene is TRBV29-1, the J gene TRBJ1-4; TRBD1 might be the D (5 bases). The germline CDR1 and CDR2 sequences are SQVTM and ANQGSEA. The CDR3 is 13 residues long. Trimming removed 0 bases at V and 8 bases at J, with 10 bases between. CDR3 loop: CSVEDAGREKLFF. DNA of the CDR3: TGCAGCGTTGAAGATGCAGGGAGAGAAAAACTGTTTTTT. The full variable domain, rest sourced from reference TRBV29-1 and TRBJ1-4, is SAVISQKPSRDICQRGTSLTIQCQVDSQVTMMFWYRQQPGQSLTLIATANQGSEATYESGFVIDKFPISRPNLTFSTLTVSNMSPEDSSIYLCSVEDAGREKLFFGSGTQLSVL.

This rearrangement joins TRBV4-3 to TRBJ1-2, with 7 bases lining up with TRBD1. The CDR3 is 15 amino acids. V trimming: 0 bases; J trimming: 7 bases; junction bases outside the gene matches: 8. Germline CDR1 reads LGHNA; CDR2 reads YSLEER. In DNA, the CDR3 is TGCGCCAGCAGCCAAGAACAGGGGAATCCCCTTGGCTACACCTTC. Its translation: CASSQEQGNPLGYTF.

In its sample, this clone was seen once. This chain connects TRBV12-5 to TRBJ1-2; no clear D. The CDR3 loop spans 12 amino acids. The V gene's germline CDR1 is LGHNT and CDR2 FRNRAP. Trimming removed 6 bases at V and 8 bases at J, with 13 bases between. The chain's CDR3 is CASGPAPGGYTF. CDR3 bases: TGTGCTAGTGGCCCGGCCCCCGGCGGCTACACCTTC.

The chain carries TRBV7-9 and TRBJ2-2; tentative D call: TRBD1 (5 bases). Germline loops: CDR1 SEHNR, CDR2 FQNEAQ (reference sequence). This CDR3 has 15 amino acids. Trimming left V 1 base short and J 1 base short, with 7 bases between. This CDR3 is CASSLGRVNTGELFF. CDR3 bases: TGTGCCAGCAGCTTAGGCAGGGTGAACACCGGGGAGCTGTTTTTT.

The V call is TRBV14, the J call TRBJ2-7; D may be TRBD1 (5 bases). CDR1 is SGHDN and CDR2 is FVKESK in the germline V gene. CDR3 length: 15 amino acids. Trimming removed 0 bases from V and 3 bases from J, with 12 bases in between. The CDR3 spells CASSQEQGTVYEQYF. In DNA form, the CDR3 reads TGTGCCAGCAGCCAAGAGCAGGGTACGGTCTACGAGCAGTACTTC.

The rearrangement links TRBV6-1 to TRBJ2-6; D gene ambiguous. Germline loops: CDR1 MNHNS, CDR2 SASEGT. V was shortened by 3 bases and J by 0 bases, with 12 bases between the two germline ends. The CDR3 contains 17 residues. CDR3 sequence (DNA): TGTGCCAGCAGTGACAGTTTCACCTCCTCTGGGGCCAACGTCCTGACTTTC. Amino acid sequence: CASSDSFTSSGANVLTF.

The chain's CDR3 is CASSLEAGGLDKQFF. DNA for the CDR3: TGTGCCAGCAGCTTGGAAGCGGGGGGGCTAGACAAGCAGTTCTTC. The V gene is TRBV5-5, the J gene TRBJ2-1; the match to TRBD2 covers 10 bases. Germline CDR1 is SGHKS and CDR2 is YYEKEE (reference sequence). V was clipped by 0 bases and J by 11 bases; unmatched bases: 8. This CDR3 is 15 amino acids long.

The chain uses TRBV10-3 and TRBJ2-2; D unclear. CDR3 size: 11 residues. The germline V and J ends were trimmed by 6 bases and 6 bases, with 5 bases remaining between them. Germline CDR1 reads ENHRY; CDR2 reads SYGVKD. CDR3 protein: CAISLAGELFF. As DNA, the CDR3 is TGTGCCATCAGCCTGGCCGGGGAGCTGTTTTTT.

A single count supports this clone. This sequence joins TRBV18 and TRBJ2-7; perhaps TRBD2 as D (5 bases). CDR1 is KGHSH and CDR2 is LQKENI in the germline V gene. Deletions cut 6 bases from V and 0 bases from J, with 6 bases between. The CDR3 is 12 amino acids. For the CDR3, the DNA is TGTGCCAGCTCTCGGGACTCCTACGAGCAGTACGTC. Its protein product is CASSRDSYEQYV.

J is TRBJ1-5 and V is TRBV21-1. TRBV21-1 is a known pseudogene. The CDR3 loop spans 16 amino acids. The DNA for the CDR3 is TGTGCCAGCAGCACGTGTGCGGTGGAGAGCAATCAGCCCCAGCATTTT. Its protein is CASSTCAVESNQPQHF.

The V and J genes are TRBV4-3 and TRBJ1-3; D not certain. V shed 4 bases and J shed 4 bases, with 8 bases lying between them. Germline V gene data show CDR1 as LGHNA and CDR2 as YSLEER. CDR3 length: 13 residues. In nucleotides, the CDR3 is TGCGCCAGCAGCCCAGTACTAGGAAACACCATATATTTT. The encoded protein is CASSPVLGNTIYF.

The rearrangement joins TRBV7-3 to TRBJ2-3, with 8 bases identical to TRBD1. This CDR3 comprises 15 residues. The germline CDR1 and CDR2 sequences are SGHTA and FQGTGA. V lost 2 bases and J lost 3; bases outside the gene matches: 4. The CDR3 nucleotides are TGTGCCAGCAGCTTAGTAGGACAGGGTACAGATACGCAGTATTTT. Amino acid sequence: CASSLVGQGTDTQYF. Full variable domain (remainder filled in from reference TRBV7-3 and TRBJ2-3): GAGVSQTPSNKVTEKGKYVELRCDPISGHTALYWYRQSLGQGPEFLIYFQGTGAADDSGLPNDRFFAVRPEGSVSTLKIQRTERGDSAVYLCASSLVGQGTDTQYFGPGTRLTVL.

The chain carries TRBV30 and TRBJ1-6; D remains unclear. V lost 0 bases and J 7 bases, leaving 7 bases between the germline ends. The CDR3 extends over 13 amino acids. Germline V gene sequence: CDR1 GTSNPN, CDR2 SVGIG (reference sequence). The CDR3 loop is CAWSVWGNSPLHF. The CDR3, as DNA: TGTGCCTGGAGTGTATGGGGAAATTCACCCCTCCACTTT.

The chain carries TRBV2 and TRBJ1-3; 7 nucleotides match TRBD1. V shed 5 bases and J 4 bases; nucleotides not matched to a gene: 5. Germline V gene lookup returns CDR1 SNHLY and CDR2 FYNNEI. This CDR3 comprises 14 residues. The CDR3 loop is CASSTTGLGNTIYF. In nucleotides, the CDR3 is TGTGCCAGCAGTACGACAGGGTTGGGAAACACCATATATTTT.

The chain carries TRBV5-8 and TRBJ2-1; 7 bases match TRBD2. From germline, CDR1 is SGHTS and CDR2 YDEGEE. Trimming removed 2 bases from V and 4 bases from J; junction bases left unmatched: 12. This CDR3 comprises 17 residues. The CDR3, as DNA: TGTGCCAGCAGCTTCCCTCTGGGGGAGGGGTTGTACAATGAGCAGTTCTTC. It encodes CASSFPLGEGLYNEQFF.

J is TRBJ2-5 and V is TRBV5-1; a weak D match, TRBD1 (7 bases). V lost 4 bases and J lost 5, with 15 bases in between. This CDR3 contains 14 residues. Germline values: CDR1 SGHRS, CDR2 YFSETQ. The CDR3, as DNA: TGCGCCAGCAGCGCGGGGACAGCGCGGGAGACCCAGTACTTC. It is translated as CASSAGTARETQYF.

The J gene is TRBJ1-5, the V gene TRBV27, with a tentative D call TRBD1 (5 bases). There are 15 residues in the CDR3. Trimming removed 4 bases at V and 6 bases at J, with 16 bases between. Germline V gene data show CDR1 as MNHEY and CDR2 as SMNVEV (reference sequence). The CDR3 loop is CASSSLGTRTQPQHF. The CDR3 DNA follows: TGTGCCAGCAGTTCCCTCGGGACCCGGACTCAGCCCCAGCATTTT.

This chain uses TRBV6-1 with TRBJ1-6, with a possible D match to TRBD1 (6 bases). V was trimmed by 5 bases and J by 4 bases, leaving 24 bases between them. Germline V lookup: CDR1 MNHNS, CDR2 SASEGT. The CDR3 has 19 residues. DNA for the CDR3: TGTGCCAGCAGTCAAGACGGGGGGGGCGCGAACCCTTATAATTCACCCCTCCACTTT. This codes for CASSQDGGGANPYNSPLHF.

V and J are TRBV19 and TRBJ2-3, with a weak D call TRBD2 (6 bases). The CDR3 contains 14 residues. CDR1 and CDR2 (germline): LNHDA, SQIVND (reference sequence). Trimming stripped 4 bases from V and 4 bases from J, with 12 bases between. The CDR3 reads CASSRDLESDTQYF. The CDR3 DNA sequence: TGTGCCAGTAGTAGGGACTTAGAGTCAGATACGCAGTATTTT.

V usage is TRBV4-1 and J usage is TRBJ1-4; TRBD1 is a possible D gene (5 bases). This CDR3 contains 15 residues. Germline values: CDR1 MGHRA, CDR2 YSYEKL. V was trimmed by 5 bases and J by 3 bases, leaving 13 bases between them. CDR3 coding DNA: TGCGCCAGCAGCTACCCGGGACGGGCTAATGAAAAACTGTTTTTT. Encoded protein: CASSYPGRANEKLFF.